This passage covers 19 T cell receptor beta chains from one sample sequenced in a study of cytomegalovirus exposure and HLA in healthy donors (dated by TCRdb to the late 2010s). The method behind the library was the immunoSEQ multiplex PCR assay. For the multiplex PCR, a mixture combining 60 forward primers for TCR Vbeta segments and 13 reverse primers for TCR Jbeta segments was used. TCRdb holds this immuneACCESS table with in-frame rearrangements only. Some clones are missing; in checked studies, unresolved V genes explain under half, and the rest has no known cause. The sample table shows about 150,000 clones, and roughly 9.7% are seen once. 1.8% of the sample lies in the top ten. Material for sequencing was PBMCs. The source is a man aged 45-65 years in good health and CMV-seronegative.

A few counts support this clone. The genes are TRBV2 and TRBJ2-3, with 9 bases matching TRBD2. With 3 bases clipped from V and 2 bases from J, the junction kept 3 bases outside the gene matches. CDR3 length: 15 amino acids. Germline V lookup: CDR1 SNHLY, CDR2 FYNNEI. CDR3 in amino acids: CASSDSGRTTDTQYF. The CDR3 coding sequence is TGTGCCAGCAGTGATAGCGGGAGAACCACAGATACGCAGTATTTT.

The V and J genes are TRBV7-9 and TRBJ2-1; D is unclear. The CDR3 totals 12 residues. The germline V and J ends were trimmed by 1 base and 8 bases, with 6 bases remaining between them. Germline CDR1 reads SEHNR; CDR2 reads FQNEAQ (reference sequence). The CDR3 sequence: CASSLVSHEQFF. In nucleotides, the CDR3 is TGTGCCAGCAGCTTAGTATCCCATGAGCAGTTCTTC.

This clone was detected only a few times. The J gene is TRBJ2-6, the V gene TRBV5-6; no definite D call. CDR3 size: 17 residues. Between the trimmed V and J ends, which lost 0 bases and 0 bases, there was a span of 10 bases. Germline assignment: CDR1 SGHDT and CDR2 YYEEEE. The CDR3 DNA follows: TGTGCCAGCAGCTTGGCCCAGTGGAGCTCTGGGGCCAACGTCCTGACTTTC. Translated: CASSLAQWSSGANVLTF.

The genes are TRBV2 and TRBJ2-3; D possibly corresponds to TRBD2 (6 bases). Deletions cut 5 bases from V and 3 bases from J, with 18 bases between. The CDR3 length is 16 residues. Per the germline V gene, CDR1 is SNHLY and CDR2 is FYNNEI. The CDR3 nucleotides are TGTGCCAGCAGTCAGAGGGACTCCATGGGGACAGATACGCAGTATTTT. This sequence encodes CASSQRDSMGTDTQYF.

This clone was seen a handful of times. The chain recombines TRBV7-8 with TRBJ2-2; TRBD1 is a possible D gene (5 bases). The V gene lost 5 bases and the J gene lost 5 bases, with 18 bases spanning the gap. Germline V gene data show CDR1 as SGHVS and CDR2 as FQNEAQ. CDR3 length: 16 residues. The CDR3 sequence is CASSQTAEPGTGELFF. The CDR3 DNA sequence: TGTGCCAGCAGCCAAACTGCGGAACCAGGGACCGGGGAGCTGTTTTTT. Full variable domain (remainder filled in from reference TRBV7-8 and TRBJ2-2): GAGVSQSPRYKVAKRGQDVALRCDPISGHVSLFWYQQALGQGPEFLTYFQNEAQLDKSGLPSDRFFAERPEGSVSTLKIQRTQQEDSAVYLCASSQTAEPGTGELFFGEGSRLTVL.

The chain links TRBV18 to TRBJ1-5, with D perhaps TRBD1 (6 bases). V was cut by 5 bases and J by 7 bases, with 18 bases left in between. This CDR3 has 15 amino acids. Germline V CDR1 and CDR2: KGHSH, LQKENI. In nucleotides, the CDR3 is TGTGCCAGCTCATCAGGGGTGGGGGTCGGACAGCCCCAGCATTTT. Translation gives CASSSGVGVGQPQHF.

The V call is TRBV2, the J call TRBJ2-7, with TRBD2 matching over 7 bases. V trimming: 3 bases; J trimming: 0 bases; junction bases outside the gene matches: 8. This CDR3 region has 16 residues. Germline CDR1 SNHLY, CDR2 FYNNEI. The CDR3 bases are TGTGCCAGCAGTGATCCCGGGGGGTCTAGCTCCTACGAGCAGTACTTC. It specifies CASSDPGGSSSYEQYF.

This clone was observed many times. The chain couples TRBV6-1 to TRBJ2-7; tentatively, D is TRBD1 (5 bases). This CDR3 comprises 12 residues. Trimming removed 8 bases at V and 12 bases at J, with 20 bases between. CDR1 is MNHNS and CDR2 is SASEGT in the germline V gene. The CDR3 nucleotides read TGTGCCAGCCTCGACTGGGGCGGCCGTTCGTACTTC. Its protein is CASLDWGGRSYF.

V and J are TRBV6-1 and TRBJ2-7; TRBD1 aligns across 9 bases. CDR3 length equals 15 residues. Germline CDR1 is MNHNS and CDR2 is SASEGT. J was trimmed by 2 bases and V by 2 bases; bases with no gene match: 4. The CDR3: CASSEYGTGTYEQYF. Written as DNA, the CDR3 is TGTGCCAGCAGTGAATATGGGACAGGGACCTACGAGCAGTACTTC.

This clone was counted a few times. Mismatch with germline at one junction end may stem from a read error. V gene TRBV14 combines with J gene TRBJ2-7, with D uncertain. CDR3 length: 12 residues. Germline assignment: CDR1 SGHDN and CDR2 FVKESK. The CDR3 sequence: CASSQVIYGQYF. The CDR3, as DNA: TGTGCCAGCAGCCAAGTTATCTACGGGCAGTACTTC.

J is TRBJ1-2 and V is TRBV2; weak D call: TRBD1 (6 bases). This CDR3 is 12 amino acids long. Germline V gene lookup returns CDR1 SNHLY and CDR2 FYNNEI. V lost 2 bases to trimming and J lost 6 bases, with 7 bases between them. The CDR3: CASSETGHGYTF. The CDR3 DNA follows: TGTGCCAGCAGTGAAACAGGGCATGGCTACACCTTC.

The chain links TRBV5-4 to TRBJ2-2, with 7 bases identical to TRBD1. From germline, CDR1 is SGHNT and CDR2 YYREEE (reference sequence). CDR3 length equals 13 residues. V lost 5 bases and J lost 5; bases outside the gene matches: 3. This CDR3 is CASSPQGTGELFF. Written as DNA, the CDR3 is TGTGCCAGCAGTCCACAGGGGACCGGGGAGCTGTTTTTT.

The table lists this clone with a few counts. The rearrangement joins TRBV18 to TRBJ2-7; 9 bases fit TRBD1. The CDR3 is 15 residues long. Germline V gene lookup returns CDR1 KGHSH and CDR2 LQKENI. The J segment lost 3 bases and the V segment lost 2 bases, leaving 5 bases of the junction unmatched. Here the CDR3 reads CASSPGGQGLYEQYF. The CDR3 DNA is TGTGCCAGCTCACCAGGGGGACAGGGCCTCTACGAGCAGTACTTC.

This clone was observed a few times. This rearrangement joins TRBV4-2 to TRBJ2-5; D is uncertain. V was cut by 1 base and J by 2 bases, with 8 bases left in between. The CDR3 is 14 residues long. Per germline, CDR1 LGHNA and CDR2 YNFKEQ. The CDR3 loop reads CASSQALIQETQYF. The CDR3 region has the DNA TGTGCCAGCAGCCAAGCCCTAATACAAGAGACCCAGTACTTC.

This sequence joins TRBV7-9 and TRBJ2-3, with 7 nucleotides matching TRBD2. Germline V gene data show CDR1 as SEHNR and CDR2 as FQNEAQ (reference sequence). This CDR3 has 14 residues. The V segment lost 5 bases and the J segment 0 bases; nucleotides outside the gene matches: 2. CDR3 DNA: TGTGCCAGCAGCGCTAGCGGAAGCACAGATACGCAGTATTTT. It is translated as CASSASGSTDTQYF.

The table lists this clone with a few counts. The rearrangement joins TRBV19 to TRBJ1-2; TRBD1 aligns across 10 bases. The V gene end was trimmed by 9 bases and the J gene end by 3 bases; junction bases not matched to a gene: 10. From germline, CDR1 is LNHDA and CDR2 SQIVND (reference sequence). This CDR3 is 15 amino acids long. For the CDR3, the DNA is TGTGCCAGCTGCGCGGGACAGGGGAATTACTATGGCTACACCTTC. It specifies CASCAGQGNYYGYTF.

This clone has just a few counts. The J gene is TRBJ1-1, the V gene TRBV6-5, with TRBD1 identical over 7 bases. With 6 bases clipped from V and 4 bases from J, the junction kept 5 bases outside the gene matches. The CDR3 has 13 residues. CDR1 and CDR2 from the germline V gene are MNHEY and SVGAGI. The CDR3 DNA reads TGTGCCAGCAGAAAGACAGGGTCCACTGAAGCTTTCTTT. It codes for CASRKTGSTEAFF.

This clone showed up many times. The chain carries TRBV6-6 and TRBJ2-7, with TRBD1 identical over 10 bases. The CDR3 is 14 amino acids. From germline, CDR1 is MNHNY and CDR2 SVGAGI (reference sequence). Losses at the gene ends were 2 bases for V and 5 bases for J; bases not matched to a gene: 3. The CDR3 DNA follows: TGTGCCAGCAGTTACAGGACAGGGGGTCACGAGCAGTACTTC. Protein sequence: CASSYRTGGHEQYF.

This clone was observed a handful of times. The chain couples TRBV5-1 to TRBJ2-1; 10 nucleotides align to TRBD2. V dropped 0 bases and J dropped 4; count of bases not matched to a gene: 1. CDR1 is SGHRS, CDR2 YFSETQ, per germline. The CDR3 length is 15 residues. The CDR3 coding sequence is TGCGCCAGCAGCTTGGCTAGCGGGGGTTACAATGAGCAGTTCTTC. Translating it yields CASSLASGGYNEQFF.